The entry that follows covers one T cell receptor beta chain sequence. This clone was seen a single time. Its antigen specificity is not known. Its ends do not fully match the called genes, so a read error is possible. These data are taken from a study of blood T cell repertoires in COVID-19 (dated by TCRdb to 2018 to 2021). In terms of the full investigation: Samples covering the acute and convalescent phases of COVID-19 were provided by collaborators in the United States, Italy and Spain. The dataset comprised deeply sampled blood TCRbeta repertoires from subjects exposed to, actively infected with, or recovered from COVID-19. A de-identified subject ID, COVID-19 status, age in years and sex were almost always included in the sample metadata. The prospective study material was composed of cDNA or gDNA derived from T cells, B-cell-depleted T cells, or PBMCs. Samples were obtained from the ongoing ImmuneRACE study (first 160 participants) and from about 1,300 subjects provided by 6 global collaborators. Where available, HLA class I and class II types were taken from metadata supplied by the sample provider and were not determined by assay-based typing. The repertoires were released in a freely available public database intended as a resource for research on the immune response to SARS-CoV-2. General study outcomes and caveats: Clinical and demographic metadata were provided uncurated, with the amount varying by source and participant.

Samples from volunteer blood donors who had recovered from COVID-19 were contributed by a second Seattle source. Whole blood was collected in K2EDTA tubes by collaborating institutions according to the institutions' own protocols. Collaborator samples were shipped for TCRbeta analysis as frozen whole blood, isolated PBMCs, or DNA extracted from either sample type. The germline V gene encodes CDR1 MNHEY and CDR2 SVGAGI. The CDR3 goes from the cysteine to the phenylalanine over 14 residues. Only the CDR3 DNA stays, 42 bases, in frame from base 1. TCRbeta CDR3 regions were amplified from genomic DNA using the immunoSEQ Assay, a bias-controlled multiplex PCR. Per the source publication's procedure: The number of nucleated cells in each sample was estimated from the amplification of reference gene primers within the assay. Sequence reads were collapsed and filtered to measure the absolute abundance of every unique TCRbeta CDR3 rearrangement. For each sample, productive Simpson clonality was calculated as the square root of Simpson's diversity index over productive rearrangements. Not all clones reach the TCRdb copy of this immuneACCESS table, which keeps in-frame sequences only. Checked studies attribute under half of the gap to unresolved V genes and leave the rest unexplained. The DNA was the basis for D and trimming; V, J and clone size are from that table. The sample records 170,000 or so clones, around 87% of which are singletons. Just under 0.9% of the sample is held by the ten biggest clonotypes.

Sequenced input: peripheral blood. The clonotype originates from a woman in her late teens or twenties who had recovered from COVID-19. The chain joins TRBV6-5 to TRBJ1-4; TRBD1 fits 9 bases in the junction. CDR3 protein: CASTYSTGGEKLFF. The bases are TGTGCCAGCACTTACTCGACAGGGGGGGAAAAACTGTTTTTT.